A selection of T cell receptor beta chains follows, all from one sample in a study of long-term antiretroviral therapy in people with HIV. Using immunoSEQ multiplex PCR, the repertoire was profiled, and TCRdb retains in-frame clones only, with some absent. The data hold some 40,000 clones, with 85% to 95% observed a single time. Sequencing used unsorted PBMCs, obtained approximately 9.1 years after starting antiretroviral therapy. The receptors were gathered from a man younger than 45 with HIV. Both conserved end residues are part of each CDR3.

V gene,J gene,CDR3 protein
TRBV7-3,TRBJ2-7,CASSRPEGKQYF
TRBV5-8,TRBJ2-6,CASSTRQAVRGANVLTF
TRBV7-9,TRBJ1-2,CASSWGQGRDGYTF
TRBV7-8,TRBJ1-4,CASSSDSFFLFF
TRBV4-2,TRBJ1-6,CASSSHPPGTLNSPLHF
TRBV7-9,TRBJ1-2,CASSGWDAPNYGYTF
TRBV19,TRBJ1-1,CASSMVNTEAFF
TRBV2,TRBJ1-5,CASNRDHQPQHF
TRBV11-2,TRBJ1-2,CASSLGQSGPHTF
TRBV5-6,TRBJ2-1,CASRAGLAVSYNEQFF
TRBV19,TRBJ2-3,CASSNGQGKDTQYF
TRBV7-8,TRBJ2-1,CASSLWGGRGLAVYEQFF
TRBV1,TRBJ2-2,CTSSQLYSGGTVTGELFF
TRBV28,TRBJ1-2,CASSHRFSFLRDHYGYTF
TRBV28,TRBJ2-7,CASSFLQASVQYF
TRBV9,TRBJ1-1,CASSSRDTTSEAFF
TRBV14,TRBJ2-1,CASSQDSLQVFYNEQFF
TRBV5-1,TRBJ1-2,CASSLEGYNYGYTF
TRBV19,TRBJ1-4,CASSISFGQGGEKLFF
TRBV5-1,TRBJ2-1,CASKYSEEPPYNEQFF
TRBV5-6,TRBJ2-5,CASSVGALLLYQETQYF
TRBV19,TRBJ1-4,CASSGSSRQGTNEKLFF
TRBV1,TRBJ2-7,CTSSPGRTIPYEQYF
TRBV27,TRBJ2-5,CASRPQGGEQETQYF
TRBV19,TRBJ2-3,CASSIARAQGTQYF
TRBV10-3,TRBJ2-2,CATSFGAGDTGELFF
TRBV7-8,TRBJ2-5,CASSRNSRPHQETQYF
TRBV2,TRBJ1-2,CASWTGGRFYGYTF
TRBV2,TRBJ1-3,CASKASGNTIYF
TRBV5-1,TRBJ1-3,CASSLTGTAYGNTIYF
TRBV12-5,TRBJ2-1,CASGQPTGGYNEQFF
TRBV5-1,TRBJ1-1,CASSPDSSTEAFF
TRBV5-4,TRBJ1-4,CASSFEDRANEKLFF
TRBV19,TRBJ1-3,CASSIGGVNSGNTIYF
TRBV6-5,TRBJ1-3,CASSYSRVDSGNTIYF
TRBV5-1,TRBJ2-4,CASSLAGQGEGIQYF
TRBV6-1,TRBJ1-5,CASSEVVWQNSNQPQHF
TRBV25-1,TRBJ1-4,CASSLAGGRGEKLFF
TRBV5-4,TRBJ2-3,CASSTERGSTDTQYF
TRBV27,TRBJ1-2,CASSTTGQGYGYTF
TRBV6-6,TRBJ1-4,CASTLGLSSEKLFF
TRBV4-2,TRBJ1-1,CASSLHPYERSEAFF
TRBV2,TRBJ1-5,CASRPRGNSNQPQHF
TRBV18,TRBJ1-1,CASSRNRDRGPNTEAFF
TRBV4-2,TRBJ2-3,CASSQDGDGTDTQYF
TRBV6-1,TRBJ1-3,CASSESRPFSGNTIYF
TRBV29-1,TRBJ1-2,CSVEFPGDANYGYTF
TRBV18,TRBJ1-5,CASSELWGRGEPQHF
TRBV7-9,TRBJ1-2,CASSLVAYGYTF
TRBV6-5,TRBJ1-2,CASRAAGGYNYGYTF
TRBV4-1,TRBJ1-3,CASSQGPGVSGNTIYF
TRBV11-2,TRBJ1-3,CASSSFSGNTIYF